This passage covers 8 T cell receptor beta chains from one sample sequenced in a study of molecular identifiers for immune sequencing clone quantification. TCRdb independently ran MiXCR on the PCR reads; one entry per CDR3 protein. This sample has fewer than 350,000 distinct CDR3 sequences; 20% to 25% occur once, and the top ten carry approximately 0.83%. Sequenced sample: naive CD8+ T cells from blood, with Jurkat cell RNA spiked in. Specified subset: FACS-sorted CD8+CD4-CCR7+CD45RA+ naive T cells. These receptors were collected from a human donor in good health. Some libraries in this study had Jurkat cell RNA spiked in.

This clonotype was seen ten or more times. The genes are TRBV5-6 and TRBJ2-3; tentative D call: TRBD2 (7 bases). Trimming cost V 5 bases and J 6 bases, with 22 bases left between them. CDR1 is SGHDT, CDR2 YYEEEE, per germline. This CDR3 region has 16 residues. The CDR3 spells CASRVDGGLAEDTQYF. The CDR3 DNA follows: TGTGCCAGCAGGGTAGACGGGGGGCTAGCGGAGGATACGCAGTATTTT.

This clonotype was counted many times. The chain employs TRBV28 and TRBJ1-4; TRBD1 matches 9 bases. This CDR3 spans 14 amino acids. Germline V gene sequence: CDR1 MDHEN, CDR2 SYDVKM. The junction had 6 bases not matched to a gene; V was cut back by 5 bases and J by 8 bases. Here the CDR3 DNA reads TGTGCCAGCAGTCCGACAGGGGGTACCGAAAAACTGTTTTTT. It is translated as CASSPTGGTEKLFF. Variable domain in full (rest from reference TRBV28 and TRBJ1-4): DVKVTQSSRYLVKRTGEKVFLECVQDMDHENMFWYRQDPGLGLRLIYFSYDVKMKEKGDIPEGYSVSREKKERFSLILESASTNQTSMYLCASSPTGGTEKLFFGSGTQLSVL.

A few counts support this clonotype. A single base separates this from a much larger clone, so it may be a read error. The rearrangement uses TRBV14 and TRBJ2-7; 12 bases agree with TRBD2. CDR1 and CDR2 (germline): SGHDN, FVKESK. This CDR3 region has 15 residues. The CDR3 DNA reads TGTGTCAGCAGCCAAGCCACTAGCGGGGGGTACGAGCAGTACTTC. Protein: CVSSQATSGGYEQYF.

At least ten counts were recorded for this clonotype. The CDR3 coding sequence is TGTGCCAGCAGCTTAATCGACAGAGTGGGTCAGCCCCAGCATTTT. Amino acid sequence: CASSLIDRVGQPQHF. This rearrangement joins TRBV7-8 to TRBJ1-5; tentative D call: TRBD1 (5 bases). Trimming pared 2 bases from V and 6 bases from J, leaving 14 bases between. This CDR3 is built from 15 residues. CDR1 and CDR2 from the germline V gene are SGHVS and FQNEAQ.

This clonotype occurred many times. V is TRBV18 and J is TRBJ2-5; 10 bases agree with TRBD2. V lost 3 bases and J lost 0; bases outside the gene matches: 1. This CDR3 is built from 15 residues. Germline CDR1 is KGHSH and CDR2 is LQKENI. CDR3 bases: TGTGCCAGCTCACCGACTAGCGGGTACCAAGAGACCCAGTACTTC. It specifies CASSPTSGYQETQYF. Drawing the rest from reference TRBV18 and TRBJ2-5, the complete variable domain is NAGVMQNPRHLVRRRGQEARLRCSPMKGHSHVYWYRQLPEEGLKFMVYLQKENIIDESGMPKERFSAEFPKEGPSILRIQQVVRGDSAAYFCASSPTSGYQETQYFGPGTRLLVL.

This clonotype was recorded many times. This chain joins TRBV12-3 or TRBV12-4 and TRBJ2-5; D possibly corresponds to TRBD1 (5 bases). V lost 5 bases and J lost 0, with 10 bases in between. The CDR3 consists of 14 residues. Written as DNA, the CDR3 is TGTGCCAGCAGTGGGGCCCTAGACCAAGAGACCCAGTACTTC. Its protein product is CASSGALDQETQYF.

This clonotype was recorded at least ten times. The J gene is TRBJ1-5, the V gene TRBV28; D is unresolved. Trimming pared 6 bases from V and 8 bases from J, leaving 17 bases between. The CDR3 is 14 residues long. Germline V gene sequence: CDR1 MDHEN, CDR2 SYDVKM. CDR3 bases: TGTGCCAGCAGCCGCGCACGGGTCATGGAGCCCCAGCATTTT. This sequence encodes CASSRARVMEPQHF.

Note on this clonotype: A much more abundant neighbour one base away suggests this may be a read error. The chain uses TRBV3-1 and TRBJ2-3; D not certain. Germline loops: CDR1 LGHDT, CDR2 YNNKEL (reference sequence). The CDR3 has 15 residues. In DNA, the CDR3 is TGTGCCGGCAGCCAATATAAGGACCCCAGGGATACGCAGTATTTT. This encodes CAGSQYKDPRDTQYF.